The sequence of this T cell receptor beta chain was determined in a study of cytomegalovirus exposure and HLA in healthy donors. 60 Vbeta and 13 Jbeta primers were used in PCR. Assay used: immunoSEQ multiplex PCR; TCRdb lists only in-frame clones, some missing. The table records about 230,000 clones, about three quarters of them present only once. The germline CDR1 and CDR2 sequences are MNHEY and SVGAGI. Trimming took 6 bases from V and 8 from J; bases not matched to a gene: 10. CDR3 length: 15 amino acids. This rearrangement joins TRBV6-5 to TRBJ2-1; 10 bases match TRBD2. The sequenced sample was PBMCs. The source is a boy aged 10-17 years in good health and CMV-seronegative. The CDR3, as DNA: TGTGCCAGCAGGGGGCTGGCTAGCGGGAGCTATGAGCAGTTCTTC. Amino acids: CASRGLASGSYEQFF.